Listed below are T cell receptor beta chains from one sample, sequenced in a study of human T cells and chemical hapten exposure. TCRdb used MiXCR to reprocess the RACE reads, holding one entry per CDR3 protein. The sample carries a few hundred thousand distinct CDR3 sequences, around 5.5% recorded once. Sequences were derived from whole blood, sampled in connection with sensitization to the hapten diphenylcyclopropenone (DPC). The origin of the receptors is a young woman with alopecia areata. Some clones in this sample may be carry-over from other donors' samples. The CDR3 runs from the conserved cysteine through the conserved F or W.

cdr3_length	j_call	v_call	cdr3_aa
14	TRBJ2-3	TRBV7-2	CASSQAGVTDTQYF
16	TRBJ1-1	TRBV5-1	CASSLNRPGRDTEAFF
15	TRBJ2-7	TRBV5-4	CASSLDRTGVYEQYF
15	TRBJ1-4	TRBV20-1	CSALGAQGANEKLFF
13	TRBJ2-3	TRBV7-2	CASSPTLAGAQYF
15	TRBJ1-1	TRBV20-1	CSARVGGTMNTEAFF
14	TRBJ2-7	TRBV9	CASSVEARTYEQYF
15	TRBJ2-7	TRBV12-3/TRBV12-4	CASSITSGSSYEQYF
15	TRBJ2-2	TRBV7-9	CASREGGLNTGELFF
13	TRBJ2-2	TRBV6-1	CASSNEETGELFF
14	TRBJ1-1	TRBV5-1	CASSGSTGNTEAFF
17	TRBJ2-2	TRBV11-2	CASSFPRTGARTGELFF
15	TRBJ2-5	TRBV12-3/TRBV12-4	CASSARLGLIETQYF
13	TRBJ2-4	TRBV2	CASSEQPLNIQYF
13	TRBJ1-1	TRBV6-2/TRBV6-3	CASRGQGDTEAFF
11	TRBJ1-1	TRBV29-1	CSGSGGTEAFF
13	TRBJ2-3	TRBV6-5	CASSVGGADTQYF
17	TRBJ2-3	TRBV1	CTSSQDRWVPSTDTQYF
13	TRBJ2-7	TRBV20-1	CSAIERGLYEQYF
16	TRBJ1-5	TRBV6-6	CASSRQGAGSNQPQHF
19	TRBJ2-7	TRBV7-2	CASSPDPNIAGGQGYEQYF
15	TRBJ2-1	TRBV7-2	CASSPWTGSYNEQFF
17	TRBJ2-5	TRBV12-3/TRBV12-4	CASSPDGVAAHQETQYF
14	TRBJ1-3	TRBV12-3/TRBV12-4	CASSSGIFGNTIYF
16	TRBJ1-2	TRBV3-1	CASSPHRDPVPIVYTF
16	TRBJ2-2	TRBV4-2	CASSHLGGGAVGELFF
16	TRBJ2-3	TRBV28	CASGRPAGRNTDTRYF
15	TRBJ2-1	TRBV6-2/TRBV6-3	CASSKTGGRFNEQFF
17	TRBJ2-1	TRBV3-1	CASSPPHGTSSYNEQFF